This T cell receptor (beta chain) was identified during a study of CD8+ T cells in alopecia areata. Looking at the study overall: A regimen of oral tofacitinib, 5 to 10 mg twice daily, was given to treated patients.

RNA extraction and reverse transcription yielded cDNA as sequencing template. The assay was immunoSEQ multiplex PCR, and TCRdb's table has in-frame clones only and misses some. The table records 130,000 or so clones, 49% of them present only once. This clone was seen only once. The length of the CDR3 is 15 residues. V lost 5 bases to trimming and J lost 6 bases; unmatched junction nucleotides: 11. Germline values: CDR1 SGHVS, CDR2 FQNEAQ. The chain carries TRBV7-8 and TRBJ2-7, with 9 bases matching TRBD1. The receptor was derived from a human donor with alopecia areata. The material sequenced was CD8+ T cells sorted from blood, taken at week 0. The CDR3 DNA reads TGTGCCAGCAGCGAACTCCGGACAGGGGCTCGCGAGCAGTACTTC. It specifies CASSELRTGAREQYF.